These 14 T cell receptor beta chains were all obtained from the same sample, sequenced in a study of identical twins. TCRdb processed the 5' RACE reads anew with MiXCR; each CDR3 protein has one entry. Here the sample spans 400,000 to 550,000 distinct CDR3 sequences, approximately 22% being singletons. A further study also used this sample, focusing on T cells expressing NK-cell markers.

The sample consisted of CD4+ T cells sorted from blood. The receptors here all came from a woman in her late teens or twenties in good health.

CDR3 amino acids: CASRSPGQSSTDTQYF. The CDR3 nucleotides are TGTGCCAGCAGATCTCCGGGACAGTCCAGCACAGATACGCAGTATTTT. The chain combines TRBV11-3 with TRBJ2-3, with TRBD1 matching over 7 bases. The germline V gene encodes CDR1 SGHNT and CDR2 YENEEA. The V and J ends lost 6 bases and 0 bases, in that order; junction bases with no gene match: 9. There are 16 residues in the CDR3.

The chain carries TRBV7-6 and TRBJ2-5, with TRBD2 matching 8 bases. Germline CDR1 is SGHVS and CDR2 is FNYEAQ. V was clipped by 8 bases and J by 7 bases; unmatched bases: 18. The CDR3 contains 16 residues. The CDR3 protein is CASLASGHQIPGTQYF. The CDR3 nucleotides read TGTGCCAGCTTAGCTAGCGGGCACCAGATACCAGGGACCCAGTACTTC.

This clonotype was seen only a few times. The gene calls are TRBV12-3 or TRBV12-4 and TRBJ2-7; weak D call: TRBD2 (5 bases). This CDR3 is 14 amino acids long. Trimming removed 4 bases at V and 6 bases at J, with 16 bases between. For the CDR3, the DNA is TGTGCCAGCAGTTATGCCCTGAGGGTTGGCGAGCAGTACTTC. Encoded protein: CASSYALRVGEQYF.

The chain employs TRBV20-1 and TRBJ2-5; the D gene is possibly TRBD2 (6 bases). CDR1 and CDR2 from the germline V gene are DFQATT and SNEGSKA (reference sequence). The CDR3 is 15 residues long. Trimming pared 2 bases from V and 2 bases from J, leaving 15 bases between. CDR3 sequence: CSARPPGLTQETQYF. CDR3 coding DNA: TGCAGTGCTAGACCCCCGGGACTTACTCAAGAGACCCAGTACTTC.

This clonotype was found a few times. V and J are TRBV30 and TRBJ1-1; D gene uncertain. The germline CDR1 and CDR2 sequences are GTSNPN and SVGIG (reference sequence). The CDR3 contains 13 residues. The CDR3: CGFRSDGNTEAFF. In DNA form, the CDR3 reads TGTGGCTTTAGATCGGACGGGAACACTGAAGCTTTCTTT.

This chain joins TRBV12-3 or TRBV12-4 and TRBJ2-3, with 13 positions matching TRBD2. The CDR3 length is 14 residues. The ends lost 8 bases at V and 2 bases at J; junction bases unmatched: 1. CDR3 sequence (DNA): TGTGCCAGCGGACTAGCGGGGGACACAGATACGCAGTATTTT. Amino acids: CASGLAGDTDTQYF.

This clonotype was recorded at least ten times. This sequence joins TRBV12-3 or TRBV12-4 and TRBJ1-1; D not resolved. This CDR3 has 12 amino acids. Trimming removed 6 bases from V and 4 bases from J, with 9 bases in between. The CDR3 sequence is CASSPLGTEAFF. CDR3 DNA sequence: TGTGCCAGCAGCCCTTTGGGCACTGAAGCTTTCTTT.

The table lists this clonotype with a few counts. This chain connects TRBV29-1 to TRBJ2-1; D unresolved. V dropped 5 bases and J dropped 5 bases, with 16 bases sitting between them. The CDR3 spans 14 residues. The germline V gene has CDR1 SQVTM and CDR2 ANQGSEA. For the CDR3, the DNA is TGCAGCGTTTACCAAAGAACTTTGAACAATGAGCAGTTCTTC. Protein product: CSVYQRTLNNEQFF.

The chain carries TRBV5-1 and TRBJ2-3; the D gene is possibly TRBD1 (5 bases). The CDR3 is 15 amino acids. Trimming pared 0 bases from V and 6 bases from J, leaving 14 bases between. Germline V lookup: CDR1 SGHRS, CDR2 YFSETQ. The CDR3 is CASSLEPAGMDTQYF. Written as DNA, the CDR3 is TGCGCCAGCAGCTTGGAGCCGGCAGGGATGGATACGCAGTATTTT.

This clonotype has only a few counts. The genes are TRBV7-9 and TRBJ2-5, with D possibly being TRBD1 (6 bases). V was cut by 1 base and J by 5 bases, with 11 bases left in between. Germline values: CDR1 SEHNR, CDR2 FQNEAQ (reference sequence). This CDR3 is built from 14 residues. The CDR3 DNA reads TGTGCCAGCAGCTTAGAGGGGACATATGAGACCCAGTACTTC. The encoded protein is CASSLEGTYETQYF.

There are many counts of this clonotype. This chain joins TRBV10-3 and TRBJ1-4, with D tentatively TRBD1 (5 bases). The CDR3 runs 15 residues. Germline-derived CDR1 and CDR2 are ENHRY and SYGVKD. V was shortened by 2 bases and J by 5 bases, with 12 bases between the two germline ends. The chain's CDR3 is CAISEDGAGNEKLFF. CDR3 coding DNA: TGTGCCATCAGTGAGGATGGGGCAGGCAATGAAAAACTGTTTTTT.

CDR3 amino acids: CARSSGSSYNEQFF. Here the CDR3 DNA reads TGTGCCAGATCCAGCGGGAGCTCCTACAATGAGCAGTTCTTC. The chain carries TRBV2 and TRBJ2-1; 8 bases are a match to TRBD2. This CDR3 has 14 amino acids. CDR1 SNHLY and CDR2 FYNNEI come from the germline V gene. The J segment lost 0 bases and the V segment lost 9 bases, leaving 4 bases of the junction unmatched. Based on the CDR3 plus reference TRBV2 and TRBJ2-1, the full variable domain is EPEVTQTPSHQVTQMGQEVILRCVPISNHLYFYWYRQILGQKVEFLVSFYNNEISEKSEIFDDQFSVERPDGSNFTLKIRSTKLEDSAMYFCARSSGSSYNEQFFGPGTRLTVL.

This clonotype came up a few times. The chain links TRBV20-1 to TRBJ2-3; tentatively, D is TRBD1 or TRBD2 (5 bases each). This CDR3 has 15 amino acids. Germline V CDR1 and CDR2: DFQATT, SNEGSKA (reference sequence). V was cut by 1 base and J by 2 bases, with 13 bases left in between. The CDR3: CSARVPGRDTDTQYF. The DNA for the CDR3 is TGCAGTGCTAGAGTTCCGGGACGGGACACAGATACGCAGTATTTT.

J is TRBJ2-3 and V is TRBV4-3; D perhaps matches TRBD1 (6 bases). Germline values: CDR1 LGHNA, CDR2 YSLEER. The length of the CDR3 is 16 residues. V was trimmed by 4 bases and J by 6 bases, leaving 20 bases between them. CDR3 bases: TGCGCCAGCAGCCTGCGACAGGCATCCCTTGGGGATACGCAGTATTTT. Protein: CASSLRQASLGDTQYF.